These 3 T cell receptor beta chains were sequenced from one sample in a study of blood T cell repertoires in COVID-19. Measured with immunoSEQ multiplex PCR; TCRdb has only the in-frame clones, and not every one. The repertoire has 350,000 to 450,000 clones, roughly 87% of them found once; the top ten carry approximately 5%. The sequencing sample was made of PBMCs or T cells enriched from blood (not recorded which). The source of these receptors is a woman between 50 and 59 years old who had recovered from COVID-19.

V and J are TRBV6-2 or TRBV6-3 and TRBJ2-7; 11 nucleotides match TRBD1. Germline values: CDR1 MNHEY, CDR2 SVGEGT. CDR3 length: 18 residues. The V and J ends lost 5 bases and 4 bases, in that order; junction bases with no gene match: 16. In DNA form, the CDR3 reads TGTGCCAGCAGTCGTACGATGAATCCGGGACAGGGGGGTTACGAGCAGTACTTC. Its protein product is CASSRTMNPGQGGYEQYF.

The V gene is TRBV27, the J gene TRBJ1-1; D possibly corresponds to TRBD1 (5 bases). Trimming took 5 bases from V and 1 from J, leaving 8 bases between them. The germline V gene has CDR1 MNHEY and CDR2 SMNVEV (reference sequence). The CDR3 loop spans 13 amino acids. CDR3 in amino acids: CASSATANTEAFF. The CDR3, as DNA: TGTGCCAGCAGTGCGACAGCGAACACTGAAGCTTTCTTT.

This clone was recorded once. The rearrangement uses TRBV5-8 and TRBJ2-7; TRBD2 matches at 9 bases. V trimming: 1 base; J trimming: 5 bases; junction bases outside the gene matches: 10. The germline V gene encodes CDR1 SGHTS and CDR2 YDEGEE. The CDR3 sequence is 16 residues long. The CDR3 here is CASSLMDSGSLHEQYF. The CDR3 region has the DNA TGTGCCAGCAGCTTGATGGATAGCGGGAGTTTACACGAGCAGTACTTC.